The T cell receptor (beta chain) described here comes from a study of T cells in Graves' hyperthyroidism and ophthalmopathy. Amplification targeted TCR beta CDR3 regions from RNA transcripts. When the TCR CDR3 underwent first-round RT-PCR, the HTBI primer set was used. TCRdb processed the multiplex PCR reads anew with MiXCR; each CDR3 protein has one entry. This table has 800,000 or so distinct CDR3 sequences, 38% appearing once. Specimen: blood. The source is a man aged 18 to 30 with Graves' hyperthyroidism.

The CDR3 DNA is TGTGCCAGCAGCTTAATGTGGGTGTCTAACACTGAAGCTTTCTTT. This codes for CASSLMWVSNTEAFF. The V and J genes are TRBV7-9 and TRBJ1-1; D not certain. V was shortened by 2 bases and J by 2 bases, with 12 bases between the two germline ends. This CDR3 spans 15 amino acids. Germline CDR1 is SEHNR and CDR2 is FQNEAQ (reference sequence).